This T cell receptor beta chain was observed in a study of T cell responses to AZD1222 COVID-19 vaccine (dated by TCRdb to the early 2020s). Background on the whole study: Because spike-specific TCR depth and breadth did not differ between the two schedules, AZD1222 recipients who got a second dose at roughly 4 weeks were pooled with those who got a second dose at roughly 12 weeks. TCR sequencing covered fewer than 250 trial participants: some 210 given two doses of AZD1222 and around 26 given two doses of MenACWY control vaccine. Trial participants were enrolled into age subgroups of 18-55, 56-69 and 70-plus years, which contained about 150, 28 and 57 TCR-sequenced participants, respectively. Results the study describes overall, beyond this receptor: Reportedly, almost half of the unique spike-specific TCRs recognized epitopes lying outside the regions that are mutated in the B.1.351 and B.1.1.7 variants. Vaccine-associated CD4 TCRs spanned the whole spike protein, with dominant responses in regions 160-218 and 743-854. Because no day 14 peak-response samples were available, repertoires were characterized only after the peak T cell response. In the small 56-69-year group, the increase in depth fell short of significance, most likely because of low power. Conclusions about previously exposed vaccinees are limited because only 5 or 6 AZD1222 recipients were SARS-CoV-2 seropositive at baseline. Participants were mostly white British and included more females than males, and it was suggested by the authors that clonal diversity may have been underestimated. Spike-specific TCR breadth and depth rose significantly after two AZD1222 doses compared with day 0 and with MenACWY recipients.

Taken with the paper, the label for time point translates to: baseline before first vaccination. Vaccinee samples came from UK trials COV001 and COV002, including a single-blind randomized controlled phase 2/3 trial of AZD1222 (ChAdOx1 nCoV-19) in healthy adults. Trial participant PBMC samples were collected at day 0 and day 28 after the second dose for TCRbeta chain sequencing. There are a few counts of this clone. Its cognate antigen has yet to be identified. Qualities for individual bases were not recorded, and no much larger clone is one base off. The CDR3 regions of human TCRbeta chains were analyzed by immunosequencing. For the original study's pipeline: Repertoire TCRs were checked for matches against a reference library of SARS-CoV-2-specific TCRs that had been generated using the MIRA antigen-specificity platform. Breadth meant the fraction of unique TCRs that were SARS-CoV-2-associated, whereas depth meant the fraction of total T cells that were SARS-CoV-2-associated. Each spike-specific TCR was assigned to its reactive spike region and to a CD4 or CD8 class using the MIRA data. Log10-transformed breadth and depth values were compared by one-way ANOVA with Sidak's multiple comparisons tests. TCRdb obtained this table from immuneACCESS and retained in-frame rearrangements with V and J assigned. These tables miss some clones; where compared with another copy, unresolved V genes account for less than half of the shortfall, and the remainder is unexplained. V, J and clone size derive from that table, while D and trimming were established from the DNA sequence. The sample table shows roughly 150,000 clones, and more than 80% are seen once. The ten most abundant clones make up approximately 4% of the sample.

This specimen consisted of peripheral blood, obtained on day 0 of AZD1222 vaccination. This receptor was obtained from an adult in good health.

The CDR3 in this case is CASSESGQGNSPLHF. The bases read TGTGCCAGCAGTGAATCGGGACAGGGTAATTCACCCCTCCACTTT. The rearrangement joined TRBV6-1 to TRBJ1-6; a stretch of 9 junction bases matches TRBD1. Including the terminal cysteine and phenylalanine, the CDR3 comprises 15 residues. The CDR3 DNA has 45 bases and is translated from base 1. Germline trimming: 2 bases from V, 6 bases from J; junction bases outside gene matches: 2. The germline V gene supplies CDR1 MNHNS and CDR2 SASEGT.